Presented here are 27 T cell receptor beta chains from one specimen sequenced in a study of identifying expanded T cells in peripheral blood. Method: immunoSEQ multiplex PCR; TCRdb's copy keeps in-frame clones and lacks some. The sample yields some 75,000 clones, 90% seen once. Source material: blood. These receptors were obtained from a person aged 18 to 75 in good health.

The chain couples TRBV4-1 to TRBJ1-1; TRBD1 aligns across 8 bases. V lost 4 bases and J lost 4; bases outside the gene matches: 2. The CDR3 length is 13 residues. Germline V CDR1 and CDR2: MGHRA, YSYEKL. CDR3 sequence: CASSPTGGTEAFF. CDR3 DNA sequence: TGCGCCAGCAGCCCTACAGGGGGCACTGAAGCTTTCTTT.

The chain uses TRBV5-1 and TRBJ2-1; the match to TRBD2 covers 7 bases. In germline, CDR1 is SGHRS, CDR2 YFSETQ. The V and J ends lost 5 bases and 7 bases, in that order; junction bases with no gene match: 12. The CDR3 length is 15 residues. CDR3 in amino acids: CASSLQGEGGNEQFF. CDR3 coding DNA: TGCGCCAGCAGTTTGCAAGGGGAGGGTGGGAATGAGCAGTTCTTC.

This chain's CDR3 is CASSVDDAAFNYGYTF. The CDR3 DNA follows: TGTGCCAGCAGCGTAGATGACGCAGCTTTTAACTATGGCTACACCTTC. The chain uses TRBV9 and TRBJ1-2; D not resolved. CDR3 length: 16 residues. The germline CDR1 and CDR2 sequences are SGDLS and YYNGEE. V lost 0 bases and J 1 base, leaving 13 bases between the germline ends.

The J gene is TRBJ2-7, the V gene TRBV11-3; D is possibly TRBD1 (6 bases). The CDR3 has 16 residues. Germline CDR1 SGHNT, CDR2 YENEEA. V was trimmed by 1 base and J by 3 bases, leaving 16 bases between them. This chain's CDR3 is CASSLVAWAGVYEQYF. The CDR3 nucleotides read TGTGCCAGCAGCTTAGTAGCGTGGGCAGGGGTCTACGAGCAGTACTTC.

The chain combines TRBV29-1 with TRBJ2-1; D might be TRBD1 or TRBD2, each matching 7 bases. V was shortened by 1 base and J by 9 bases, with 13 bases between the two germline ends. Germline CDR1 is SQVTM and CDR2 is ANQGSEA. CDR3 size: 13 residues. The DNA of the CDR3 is TGCAGCGTTGAAGTGGGAGGGGGCGGTGAGCAGTTCTTC. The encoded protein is CSVEVGGGGEQFF.

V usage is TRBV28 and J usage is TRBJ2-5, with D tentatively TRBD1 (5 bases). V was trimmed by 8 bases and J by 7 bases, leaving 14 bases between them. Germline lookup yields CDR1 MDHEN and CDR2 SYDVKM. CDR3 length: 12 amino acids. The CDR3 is CASRGQLGTQYF. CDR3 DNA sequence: TGTGCCAGCCGAGGACAACTCGGGACCCAGTACTTC.

This chain's CDR3 is CASSLSSGANNEQFF. The CDR3 coding sequence is TGTGCCAGCAGCTTATCGTCGGGAGCCAACAATGAGCAGTTCTTC. This chain joins TRBV7-2 and TRBJ2-1, with D perhaps matching TRBD2 (6 bases). Germline CDR1 SGHTA, CDR2 FQGNSA. CDR3 length: 15 amino acids. Trimming stripped 2 bases from V and 5 bases from J, with 13 bases between.

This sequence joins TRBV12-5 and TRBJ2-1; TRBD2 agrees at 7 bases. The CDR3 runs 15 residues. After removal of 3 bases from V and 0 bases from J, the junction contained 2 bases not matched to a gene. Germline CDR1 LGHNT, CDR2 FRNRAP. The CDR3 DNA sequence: TGTGCTAGTGGTTTCGGCGGGAGCTCCTACAATGAGCAGTTCTTC. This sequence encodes CASGFGGSSYNEQFF.

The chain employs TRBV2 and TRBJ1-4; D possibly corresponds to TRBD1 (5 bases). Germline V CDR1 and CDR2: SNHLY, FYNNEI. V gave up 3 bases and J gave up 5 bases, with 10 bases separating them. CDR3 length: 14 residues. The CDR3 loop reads CASSDLRGNEKLFF. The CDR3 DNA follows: TGTGCCAGCAGTGACTTGCGGGGGAATGAAAAACTGTTTTTT.

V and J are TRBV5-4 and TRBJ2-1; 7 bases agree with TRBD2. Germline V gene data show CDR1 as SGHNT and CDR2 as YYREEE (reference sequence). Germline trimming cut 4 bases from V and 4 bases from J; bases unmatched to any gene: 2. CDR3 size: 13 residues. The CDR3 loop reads CASSPGGYNEQFF. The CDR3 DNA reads TGTGCCAGCAGCCCGGGGGGATACAATGAGCAGTTCTTC.

The CDR3 DNA sequence: TGCGCCAGCAGCCCGTCCCGGGACAGGGCCGGAACTGAAGCTTTCTTT. The encoded protein is CASSPSRDRAGTEAFF. The rearrangement joins TRBV4-3 to TRBJ1-1, with 9 bases that match TRBD1. Germline loops: CDR1 LGHNA, CDR2 YSLEER. The CDR3 totals 16 residues. Unmatched junction bases numbered 11, after V lost 4 bases and J lost 5 bases.

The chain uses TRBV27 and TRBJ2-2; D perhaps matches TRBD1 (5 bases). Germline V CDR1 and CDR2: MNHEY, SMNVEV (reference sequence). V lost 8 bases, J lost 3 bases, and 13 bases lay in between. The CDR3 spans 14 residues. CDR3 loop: CASQRDSDTGELFF. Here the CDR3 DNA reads TGTGCCAGCCAAAGAGACAGCGACACCGGGGAGCTGTTTTTT.

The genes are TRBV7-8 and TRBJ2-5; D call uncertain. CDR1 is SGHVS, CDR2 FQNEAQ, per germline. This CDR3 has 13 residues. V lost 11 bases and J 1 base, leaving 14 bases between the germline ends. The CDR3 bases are TGTGCCCTGGACGGCGAAGGCCAAGAGACCCAGTACTTC. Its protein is CALDGEGQETQYF.

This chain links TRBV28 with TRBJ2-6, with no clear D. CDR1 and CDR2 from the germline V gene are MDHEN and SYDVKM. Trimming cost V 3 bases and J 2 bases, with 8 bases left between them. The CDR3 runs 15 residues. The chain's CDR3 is CASSFDGTGANVLTF. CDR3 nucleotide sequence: TGTGCCAGCAGTTTCGACGGCACTGGGGCCAACGTCCTGACTTTC.

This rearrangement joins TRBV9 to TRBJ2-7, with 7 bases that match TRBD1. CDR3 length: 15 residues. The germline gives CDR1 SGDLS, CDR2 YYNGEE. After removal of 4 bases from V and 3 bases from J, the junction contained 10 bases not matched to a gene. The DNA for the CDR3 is TGTGCCAGCAGCTTCTCTTCGACAGGGATCTACGAGCAGTACTTC. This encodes CASSFSSTGIYEQYF.

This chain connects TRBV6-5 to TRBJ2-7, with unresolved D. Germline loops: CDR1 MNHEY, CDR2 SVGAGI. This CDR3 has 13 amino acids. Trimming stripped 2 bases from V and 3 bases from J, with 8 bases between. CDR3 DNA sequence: TGTGCCAGCAGTTACGCAAAGAACTACGAGCAGTACTTC. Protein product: CASSYAKNYEQYF.

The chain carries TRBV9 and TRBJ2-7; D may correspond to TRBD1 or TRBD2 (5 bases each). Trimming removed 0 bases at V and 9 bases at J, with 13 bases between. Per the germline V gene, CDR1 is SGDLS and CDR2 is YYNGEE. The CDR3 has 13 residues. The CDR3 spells CASSVGEGRVQYF. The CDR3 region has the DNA TGTGCCAGCAGCGTAGGCGAGGGGCGGGTGCAGTACTTC.

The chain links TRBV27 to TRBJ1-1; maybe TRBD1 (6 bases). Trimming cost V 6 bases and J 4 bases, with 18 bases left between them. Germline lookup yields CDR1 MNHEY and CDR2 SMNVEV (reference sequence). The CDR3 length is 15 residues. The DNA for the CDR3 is TGTGCCAGCAGCTACTCGCCGAGGGGGAGCACTGAAGCTTTCTTT. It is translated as CASSYSPRGSTEAFF.

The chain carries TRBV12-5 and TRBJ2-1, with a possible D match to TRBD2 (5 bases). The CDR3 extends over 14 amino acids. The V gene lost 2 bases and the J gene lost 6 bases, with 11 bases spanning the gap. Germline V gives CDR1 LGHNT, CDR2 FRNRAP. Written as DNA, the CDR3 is TGTGCTAGTGGTTTGCCGGGGATCCTCAATGAGCAGTTCTTC. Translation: CASGLPGILNEQFF.

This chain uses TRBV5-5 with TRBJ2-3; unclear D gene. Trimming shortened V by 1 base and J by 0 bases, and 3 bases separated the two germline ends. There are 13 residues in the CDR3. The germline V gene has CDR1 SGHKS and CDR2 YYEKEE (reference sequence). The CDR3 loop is CASSLPSTDTQYF. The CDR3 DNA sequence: TGTGCCAGCAGCTTGCCTAGCACAGATACGCAGTATTTT.

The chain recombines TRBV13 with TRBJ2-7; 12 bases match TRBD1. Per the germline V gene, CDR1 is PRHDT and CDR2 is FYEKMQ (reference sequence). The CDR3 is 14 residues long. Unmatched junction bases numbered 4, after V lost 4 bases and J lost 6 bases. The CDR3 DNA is TGTGCCAGCAGCTCTTGGGACAGGGGGCGCGAGCAGTACTTC. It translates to CASSSWDRGREQYF.

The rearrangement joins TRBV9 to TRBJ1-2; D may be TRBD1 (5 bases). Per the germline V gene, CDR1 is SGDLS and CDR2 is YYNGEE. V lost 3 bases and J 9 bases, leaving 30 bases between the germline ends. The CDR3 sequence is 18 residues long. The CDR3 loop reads CASSARDPATQSLNRYTF. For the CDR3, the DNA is TGTGCCAGCAGCGCGCGGGACCCCGCAACCCAGAGTCTAAATCGCTACACCTTC.

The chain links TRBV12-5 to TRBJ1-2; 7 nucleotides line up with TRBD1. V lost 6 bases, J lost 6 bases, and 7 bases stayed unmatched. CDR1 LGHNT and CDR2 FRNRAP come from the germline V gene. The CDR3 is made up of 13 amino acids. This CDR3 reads CASGPRTGDGYTF. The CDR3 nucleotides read TGTGCTAGTGGCCCCAGAACAGGGGATGGCTACACCTTC.

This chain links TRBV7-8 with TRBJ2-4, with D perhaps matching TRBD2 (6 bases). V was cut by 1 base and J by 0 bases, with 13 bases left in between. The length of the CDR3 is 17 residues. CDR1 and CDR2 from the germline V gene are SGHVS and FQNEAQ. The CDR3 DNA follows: TGTGCCAGCAGCTTAGAGCGGGCAGGTTTAGCCAAAAACATTCAGTACTTC. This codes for CASSLERAGLAKNIQYF.

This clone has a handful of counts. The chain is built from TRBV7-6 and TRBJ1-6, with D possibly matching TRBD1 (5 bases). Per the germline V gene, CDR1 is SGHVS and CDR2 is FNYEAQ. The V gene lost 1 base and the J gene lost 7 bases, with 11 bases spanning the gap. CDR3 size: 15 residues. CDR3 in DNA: TGTGCCAGCAGCTTAGAACAGGCTACGAATTCACCCCTCCACTTT. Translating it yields CASSLEQATNSPLHF.

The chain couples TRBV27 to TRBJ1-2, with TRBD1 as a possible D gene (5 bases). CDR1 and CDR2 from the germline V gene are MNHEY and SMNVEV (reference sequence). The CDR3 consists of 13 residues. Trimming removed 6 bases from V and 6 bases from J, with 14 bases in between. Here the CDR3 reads CASRAIGGNGYTF. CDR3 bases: TGTGCCAGCAGGGCGATCGGGGGTAATGGCTACACCTTC.

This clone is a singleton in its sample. The CDR3 sequence is CATARAGALGDTQYF. CDR3 bases: TGTGCCACCGCGAGGGCGGGGGCCCTCGGAGATACGCAGTATTTT. This rearrangement joins TRBV7-9 to TRBJ2-3; D may be TRBD2 (7 bases). CDR1 is SEHNR, CDR2 FQNEAQ, per germline (reference sequence). V lost 10 bases, J lost 5 bases, and 22 bases lay in between. The CDR3 totals 15 residues.